This T cell receptor (beta chain) came from a study of T cell responses to AZD1222 COVID-19 vaccine. Comments on this clone: Antigen unknown.

Pooling of second doses given at about 4 or about 12 weeks was done. The data were produced by immunoSEQ multiplex PCR, yet TCRdb's version contains in-frame clones alone and is incomplete. The sample includes 150,000 to 200,000 clones, less than 95% of them seen just once. With 6 bases removed from V and 3 bases from J, the gap between germline ends came to 17 bases. Germline V gene lookup returns CDR1 SGHRS and CDR2 YFSETQ. The length of the CDR3 is 15 residues. Points from the study as a whole: Reports say nearly half of spike-specific TCRs go after unmutated variant regions. Distributed over spike, vaccine-associated CD4 TCRs predominated at 160-218 and 743-854. Seropositivity was recorded at baseline in only a handful of AZD1222 recipients.

V is TRBV5-1 and J is TRBJ2-3, with no clear D. The TCR comes from an adult who received the AZD1222 COVID-19 vaccine. The sample in question was peripheral blood, obtained 28 days after the second AZD1222 dose. The CDR3 DNA follows: TGCGCCAGCACCCCTGCCCCCTCTGGAACAGATACGCAGTATTTT. Its protein is CASTPAPSGTDTQYF.